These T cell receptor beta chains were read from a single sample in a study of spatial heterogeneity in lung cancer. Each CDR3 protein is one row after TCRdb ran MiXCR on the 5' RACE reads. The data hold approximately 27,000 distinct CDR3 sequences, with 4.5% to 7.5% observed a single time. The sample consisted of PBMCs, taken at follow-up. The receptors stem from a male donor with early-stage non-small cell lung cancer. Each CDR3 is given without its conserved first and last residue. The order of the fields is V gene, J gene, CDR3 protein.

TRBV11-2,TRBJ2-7,ASSERTGGGEQY
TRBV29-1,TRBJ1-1,SARTGRMNTEAF
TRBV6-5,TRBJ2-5,ASSYSTSGETQY
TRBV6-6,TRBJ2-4,ASSYPIQTGTRKNIQY
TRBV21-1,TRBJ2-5,ASSGPGHTSKETQY
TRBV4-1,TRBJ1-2,ASSQFHPGQGYGYT
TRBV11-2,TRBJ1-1,ASSFPGQATEAF
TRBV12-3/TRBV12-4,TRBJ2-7,ASSFSDYEQY
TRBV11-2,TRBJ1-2,ASSLAGQGS
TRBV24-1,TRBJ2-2,ATSEVRAPTGELF
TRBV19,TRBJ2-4,ATRPMAKNIQY
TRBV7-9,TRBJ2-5,ASSHPRRTSQY
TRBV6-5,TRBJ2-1,ASRRTSTHNEQF
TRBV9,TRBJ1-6,ASSVSRSYNSPLH
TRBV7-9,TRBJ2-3,ASSLATIPDTQY
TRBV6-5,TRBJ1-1,ASSYSLGTGLEGAF
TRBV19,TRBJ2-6,ASVARSGANVLT
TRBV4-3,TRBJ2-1,ASSQPTGDLAGAPLNEQF
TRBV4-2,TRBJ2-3,ASSQTATVGNTQY
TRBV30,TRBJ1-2,AWSLGYGYT
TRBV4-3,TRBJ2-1,ASSQVWGGAYNEQF
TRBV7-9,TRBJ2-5,ASRGGFQETQY
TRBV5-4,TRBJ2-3,ASSLELAGPTDTQY
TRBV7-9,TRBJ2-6,ASSLGAKSSGANVLT
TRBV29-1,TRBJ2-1,SVETGGQYEQF
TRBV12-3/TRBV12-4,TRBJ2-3,ASSLGGTGGSTDTQY
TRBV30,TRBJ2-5,AWSQTQETQY
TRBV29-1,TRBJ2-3,SVVGGTSGENTQY
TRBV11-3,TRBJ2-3,ASSLQGQIDTDTQY
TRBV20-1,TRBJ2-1,SARGLALSSYNEQF
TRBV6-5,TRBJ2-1,ASSATSGMGEQF
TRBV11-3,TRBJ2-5,ASSLTREQTQY
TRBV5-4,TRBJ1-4,ASRPASGEKLF
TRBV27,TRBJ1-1,ASNPLSGTEAF
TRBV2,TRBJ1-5,VSSENNQGNQPQH
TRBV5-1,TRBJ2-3,ASSVAGGGADTQY
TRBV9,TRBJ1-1,ASSVGWAISDTEAF
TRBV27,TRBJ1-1,AIYGVNTEAF
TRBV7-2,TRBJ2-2,ASSLDAGRTGELF
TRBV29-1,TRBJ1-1,SSLSGGSEAF
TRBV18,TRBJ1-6,ASSLDMGNSPLH
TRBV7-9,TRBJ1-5,ASSFSGNQPQH
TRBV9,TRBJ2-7,ASSVDGTLLYEQY
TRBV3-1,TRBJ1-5,ASSNSGRNQPQH
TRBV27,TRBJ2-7,ASSLRGASYEQY
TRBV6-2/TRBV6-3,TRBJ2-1,ASSRGTLRDEQF
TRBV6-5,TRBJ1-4,ASTSGTGVEKLF
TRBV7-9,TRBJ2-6,ASSRTAQGANVLT
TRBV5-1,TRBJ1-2,ASSEDNYGYT
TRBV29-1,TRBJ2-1,SVAQNNEQF
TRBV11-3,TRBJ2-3,ASSLEYTDTQY
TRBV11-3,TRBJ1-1,ASSSPRRKNTEAF
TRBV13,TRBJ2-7,ASIELAGQAYEQY
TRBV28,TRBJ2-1,ASSLVGVEQF